This TCR beta chain was identified during a study of blood T cells in healthy people across ages. Through a sample-barcoded 5' primer and a J-beta primer mix, a second PCR was run for about 6 to 11 cycles. TCRdb reprocessed the 5' RACE reads via MiXCR and lists one record per CDR3 protein. The sample has over 1,200,000 distinct CDR3 sequences; roughly 59% are singletons. The source material was blood. The TCR comes from a man between 18 and 35 years old in good health.

CDR3 DNA sequence: TGTGCCAGCACGTCGCTTGAGAGGTGGGGCACTGAAGCTTTCTTT. Translating it yields CASTSLERWGTEAFF. J is TRBJ1-1 and V is TRBV28; D not resolved. The germline V gene encodes CDR1 MDHEN and CDR2 SYDVKM. V lost 7 bases, J lost 4 bases, and 19 bases lay in between. The length of the CDR3 is 15 residues. Using reference TRBV28 and TRBJ1-1 for the parts outside the CDR3, the full variable domain is DVKVTQSSRYLVKRTGEKVFLECVQDMDHENMFWYRQDPGLGLRLIYFSYDVKMKEKGDIPEGYSVSREKKERFSLILESASTNQTSMYLCASTSLERWGTEAFFGQGTRLTVV.